Listed here are 4 T cell receptor beta chains from one sample, sequenced in a study of cytomegalovirus exposure and HLA in healthy donors. The PCR contained 60 Vbeta and 13 Jbeta primers. The table came from immunoSEQ multiplex PCR; TCRdb's copy has only in-frame clones and leaves some out. The sample has about 130,000 clones; approximately 8.7% are singletons. Sample: PBMCs. Receptors originate from a man in his forties in good health and CMV-seronegative.

There are a few counts of this clone. The chain couples TRBV28 to TRBJ1-6; D gene ambiguous. V was shortened by 2 bases and J by 10 bases, with 12 bases between the two germline ends. The CDR3 totals 14 residues. Germline values: CDR1 MDHEN, CDR2 SYDVKM. CDR3 nucleotide sequence: TGTGCCAGCAGTTTAATCCGACACCGGTCACCCCTCCACTTT. Translation: CASSLIRHRSPLHF.

This chain connects TRBV11-2 to TRBJ2-7; 10 nucleotides line up with TRBD2. The CDR3 contains 18 residues. Germline V CDR1 and CDR2: SGHAT, FQNNGV. The V segment lost 2 bases and the J segment 0 bases; nucleotides outside the gene matches: 10. DNA for the CDR3: TGTGCCAGCAGCTTACCCGCTAGCGGGGGCCCGTTCTCCTACGAGCAGTACTTC. Translation: CASSLPASGGPFSYEQYF.

The CDR3 spells CASSSRGEGSGGYTF. The CDR3 DNA follows: TGTGCCAGCAGTAGCCGGGGGGAAGGGTCGGGTGGCTACACCTTC. This chain links TRBV28 with TRBJ1-2; D is possibly TRBD1 (5 bases). V was trimmed by 5 bases and J by 7 bases, leaving 20 bases between them. The CDR3 contains 15 residues. The germline CDR1 and CDR2 sequences are MDHEN and SYDVKM.

This clone turned up a few times. This chain connects TRBV28 to TRBJ1-6; 10 bases line up with TRBD1. Germline values: CDR1 MDHEN, CDR2 SYDVKM. J was trimmed by 10 bases and V by 4 bases; bases with no gene match: 13. The CDR3 covers 17 residues. CDR3 bases: TGTGCCAGCAGTTCGATTCGGGGCGGGACAGGGGTCTCACCCCTCCACTTT. It translates to CASSSIRGGTGVSPLHF.